A selection of T cell receptor beta chains follows, all from one sample in a study of shared clonotypes between healthy human individuals. Data came from immunoSEQ multiplex PCR; TCRdb stores just in-frame clones and leaves some out. Here the sample spans about 530,000 clones, about 96% being singletons. What was sequenced was naive CD4+ T cells sorted from blood. Source of these receptors: a woman aged 25 to 39 in good health. CDR3s leave out the opening cysteine and the closing phenylalanine or tryptophan.

v_gene,j_gene,CDR3aa
TRBV2,TRBJ2-2,ASSVENTGELF
TRBV29-1,TRBJ2-5,SVDDTSHTGVMRETQY
TRBV11-2,TRBJ1-2,ASSSAGQRVGYGYT
TRBV10-1,TRBJ2-5,ASSENAGGKETQY
TRBV5-1,TRBJ2-3,ASSFISGGTDTQY
TRBV2,TRBJ2-1,ASTGDNEQF
TRBV7-6,TRBJ1-3,ASSLEYRNTIY
TRBV6-5,TRBJ1-2,ASSYSSGVENYGYT
TRBV28,TRBJ1-5,ASRDQQGNQPQH
TRBV5-1,TRBJ2-3,ASSFFGGGDTQY
TRBV5-1,TRBJ2-1,ASSTNSGGSYNEQF
TRBV28,TRBJ2-7,ASRQLGLATYEQY
TRBV6-5,TRBJ1-2,ASSEDGYGYT
TRBV7-8,TRBJ2-1,ASSPLAGAYNEQF
TRBV28,TRBJ2-1,ASSFPNVGATSGSRAYNEQF
TRBV30,TRBJ1-5,AWRRPMGPDQPQH
TRBV19,TRBJ2-3,ASTSRVGTDTQY
TRBV18,TRBJ2-5,ASSLGLQETQY
TRBV4-2,TRBJ2-7,ASSQVGQGPYEQY
TRBV19,TRBJ1-4,ASLSGTGVRKLF
TRBV29-1,TRBJ2-1,SVVKTSGRYNEQF
TRBV15,TRBJ2-3,ATSRDLGTSDTQY
TRBV28,TRBJ1-5,ASSLMGGIGGQPQH
TRBV5-1,TRBJ2-2,ASSGHPGSNTGELF
TRBV18,TRBJ1-3,ASSPQGINGNTIY
TRBV28,TRBJ1-4,ASSWAARSNEKLF
TRBV28,-,ASRTGGYEQY
TRBV7-8,TRBJ2-7,ASSLVVETYEQY
TRBV5-1,TRBJ2-7,ASSLGPQASSYEQY
TRBV5-1,TRBJ1-3,ASSSGQGHSGNTIY
TRBV10-1,TRBJ2-2,ASRGEGDTGELF
TRBV5-1,TRBJ1-4,ASSTGQGATNEKLF
TRBV10-3,TRBJ2-7,AISDGGGSYEQY
TRBV9,TRBJ2-3,ASSVGVGSDTQY
TRBV5-1,TRBJ2-2,ASSLDSPNTGELF
TRBV2,TRBJ2-3,ASSELLAESTDTQY
TRBV6-5,TRBJ1-1,ASTPWGAGTEAF